Listed here are 4 T cell receptor beta chains from one sample, sequenced in a study of blood T cells in healthy people across ages. Together with a sample-barcoded 5' primer, a J-beta primer mix was included in a second PCR lasting roughly 7 to 11 cycles. TCRdb reprocessed the 5' RACE reads with MiXCR, giving one entry per CDR3 protein. The sample shows over 950,000 distinct CDR3 sequences, 51% of them seen only once. Sequencing used blood. These receptors were taken from a woman aged 60-70 years in good health.

This chain joins TRBV29-1 and TRBJ2-1; the D is unclear. Trimming left V 6 bases short and J 5 bases short, with 5 bases between. Germline lookup yields CDR1 SQVTM and CDR2 ANQGSEA. This CDR3 region has 10 residues. CDR3 in amino acids: CSVVDNEQFF. For the CDR3, the DNA is TGCAGCGTGGTAGACAATGAGCAGTTCTTC.

The chain recombines TRBV20-1 with TRBJ1-5, with D hard to call. The CDR3 runs to 12 residues. V was pared by 1 base and J by 4 bases, with 5 bases between. The germline V gene has CDR1 DFQATT and CDR2 SNEGSKA (reference sequence). The CDR3 sequence is CSARGPNQPQHF. The CDR3, as DNA: TGCAGTGCTAGAGGACCTAATCAGCCCCAGCATTTT.

J is TRBJ2-7 and V is TRBV2; 11 bases align to TRBD2. Trimming took 8 bases from V and 4 from J; bases not matched to a gene: 7. Germline lookup yields CDR1 SNHLY and CDR2 FYNNEI. CDR3 size: 14 residues. The CDR3 nucleotides read TGTGCCAGCCTACCCACTAGCGGGAGTTACGAGCAGTACTTC. This encodes CASLPTSGSYEQYF.

This clonotype was observed many times. The V call is TRBV7-6, the J call TRBJ2-7; 7 positions agree with TRBD2. The CDR3 contains 12 residues. Germline V gives CDR1 SGHVS, CDR2 FNYEAQ. Losses at the gene ends were 5 bases for V and 7 bases for J; bases not matched to a gene: 5. The CDR3 DNA follows: TGTGCCAGCAGCCCGGGGGAGGGGGAGCAGTACTTC. Translating gives CASSPGEGEQYF.